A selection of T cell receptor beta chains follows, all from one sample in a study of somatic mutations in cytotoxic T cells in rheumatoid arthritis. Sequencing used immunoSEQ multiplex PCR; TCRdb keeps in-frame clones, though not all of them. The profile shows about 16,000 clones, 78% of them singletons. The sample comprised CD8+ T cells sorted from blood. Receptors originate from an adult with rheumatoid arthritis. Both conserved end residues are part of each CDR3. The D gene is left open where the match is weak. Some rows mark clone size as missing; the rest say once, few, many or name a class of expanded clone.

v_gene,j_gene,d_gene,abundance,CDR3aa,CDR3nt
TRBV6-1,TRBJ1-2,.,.,CASSEWGNYGYTF,TGTGCCAGCAGTGAATGGGGGAATTATGGCTACACCTTC
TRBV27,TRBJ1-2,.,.,CASSLAGPNYGYTF,TGTGCCAGCAGTTTGGCAGGTCCTAACTATGGCTACACCTTC
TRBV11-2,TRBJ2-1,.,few,CASSLGDSTRLDEQFF,TGTGCCAGCAGCTTAGGGGACAGTACAAGACTAGATGAGCAGTTCTTC
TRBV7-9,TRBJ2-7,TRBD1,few,CASSLGTGAYEQYF,TGTGCCAGCAGCCTGGGGACAGGAGCCTACGAGCAGTACTTC
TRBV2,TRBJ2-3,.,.,CASSERANYYTDTQYF,TGTGCCAGCAGTGAACGAGCGAATTACTACACAGATACGCAGTATTTT
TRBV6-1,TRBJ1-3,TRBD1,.,CASTGRGLGNTIYF,TGTGCCAGCACGGGCAGGGGGCTTGGAAACACCATATATTTT
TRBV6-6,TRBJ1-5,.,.,CASSYASPFGNQPQHF,TGTGCCAGCAGTTACGCGAGTCCATTCGGCAATCAGCCCCAGCATTTT
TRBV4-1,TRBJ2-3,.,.,CASSQEGGPDTQYF,TGCGCCAGCAGCCAAGAGGGGGGGCCAGATACGCAGTATTTT
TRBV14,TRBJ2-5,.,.,CASSQPGETQYF,TGTGCCAGCAGCCAACCGGGGGAGACCCAGTACTTC
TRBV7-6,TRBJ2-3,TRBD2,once,CASSLLRASGGADTQYF,TGTGCCAGCAGCCTCCTCAGGGCTAGCGGGGGTGCAGATACGCAGTATTTT
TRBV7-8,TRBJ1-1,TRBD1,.,CASSLQGAPEAFF,TGTGCCAGCAGCCTACAGGGGGCCCCTGAAGCTTTCTTT
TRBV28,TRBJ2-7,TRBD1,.,CASSLYVGTARREQYF,TGTGCCAGCAGTTTATACGTTGGGACAGCCAGGAGGGAGCAGTACTTC
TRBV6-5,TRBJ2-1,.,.,CASSYQGHEQFF,TGTGCCAGCAGTTACCAGGGGCATGAGCAGTTCTTC
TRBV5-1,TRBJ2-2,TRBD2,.,CASSISGGNTGELFF,TGCGCCAGCAGCATTAGCGGGGGGAACACCGGGGAGCTGTTTTTT
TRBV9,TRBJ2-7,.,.,CASSPRDTAYEQYF,TGTGCCAGCAGCCCACGGGACACCGCCTACGAGCAGTACTTC
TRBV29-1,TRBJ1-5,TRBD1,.,CSVLTGEVGQPQHF,TGCAGCGTTCTGACAGGGGAGGTCGGTCAGCCCCAGCATTTT
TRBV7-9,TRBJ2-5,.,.,CAGSEAPKTQETQYF,TGTGCCGGAAGCGAGGCGCCTAAAACTCAAGAGACCCAGTACTTC
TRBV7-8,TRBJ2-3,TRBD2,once,CASSSRTSGGTDTQYF,TGTGCCAGCAGCTCTCGGACTAGCGGGGGCACAGATACGCAGTATTTT
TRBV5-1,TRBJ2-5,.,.,CASSWVSLSETQYF,TGCGCCAGCAGCTGGGTCAGTCTAAGCGAGACCCAGTACTTC
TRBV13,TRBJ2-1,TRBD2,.,CASSEHAGGAFNEQFF,TGTGCCAGCAGCGAACATGCCGGGGGGGCCTTCAATGAGCAGTTCTTC
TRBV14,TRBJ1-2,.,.,CASSPRKGGVPNYGYTF,TGTGCCAGCAGCCCACGGAAAGGCGGGGTTCCTAACTATGGCTACACCTTC
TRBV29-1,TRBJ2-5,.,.,CSVEGVSDEQYF,TGCAGCGTTGAGGGAGTCTCTGATGAGCAGTACTTC
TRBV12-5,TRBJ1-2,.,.,CASGFVELGGYTF,TGTGCTAGTGGTTTTGTCGAGTTGGGTGGCTACACCTTC
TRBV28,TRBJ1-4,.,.,CASSELANEKLFF,TGTGCCAGCAGTGAGTTGGCTAATGAAAAACTGTTTTTT
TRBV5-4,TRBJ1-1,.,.,CASTPGGRTEAFF,TGTGCCAGCACCCCCGGGGGGCGGACTGAAGCTTTCTTT
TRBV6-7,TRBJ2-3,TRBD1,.,CASRPTGGGSLWYF,TGTGCCAGCAGACCGACAGGGGGCGGGTCCCTTTGGTATTTT
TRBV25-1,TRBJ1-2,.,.,CASRFGGNYGYTF,TGTGCCAGCCGGTTTGGAGGGAACTATGGCTACACCTTC
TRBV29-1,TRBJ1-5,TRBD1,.,CSVGTGFNQPQHF,TGCAGCGTCGGGACAGGGTTCAATCAGCCCCAGCATTTT
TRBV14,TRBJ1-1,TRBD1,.,CASSFWTGGGTEAFF,TGTGCCAGCAGCTTTTGGACAGGGGGCGGCACTGAAGCTTTCTTT
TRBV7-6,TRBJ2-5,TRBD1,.,CASSSGQGGGETQYF,TGTGCCAGCAGCTCAGGACAGGGAGGAGGAGAGACCCAGTACTTC
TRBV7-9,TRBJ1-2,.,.,CASSSPTTSNYGYTF,TGTGCCAGCAGCTCGCCGACGACCTCAAACTATGGCTACACCTTC
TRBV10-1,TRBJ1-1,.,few,CASSVPRLLNTEAFF,TGCGCCAGCAGTGTCCCCCGGCTCCTCAACACTGAAGCTTTCTTT
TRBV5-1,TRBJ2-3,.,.,CASSLGGTDTQYF,TGCGCCAGCAGCTTGGGGGGCACAGATACGCAGTATTTT
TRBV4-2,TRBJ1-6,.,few,CASSQSSVSSYNSPLHF,TGTGCCAGCAGCCAGTCCTCAGTGAGCTCCTATAATTCACCCCTCCACTTT
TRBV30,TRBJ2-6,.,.,CAWGSGANVLTF,TGTGCCTGGGGCTCTGGGGCCAACGTCCTGACTTTC
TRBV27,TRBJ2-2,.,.,CASSLYSGIGELFF,TGTGCCAGCAGTTTATATTCAGGGATCGGGGAGCTGTTTTTT
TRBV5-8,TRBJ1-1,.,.,CASSLARTEAFF,TGTGCCAGCAGCTTGGCAAGGACTGAAGCTTTCTTT
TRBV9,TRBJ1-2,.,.,CASSVIENYGYTF,TGTGCCAGCAGCGTAATCGAGAACTATGGCTACACCTTC
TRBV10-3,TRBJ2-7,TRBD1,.,CAISESGQGAWYEQYF,TGTGCCATCAGTGAGTCGGGACAGGGTGCGTGGTACGAGCAGTACTTC
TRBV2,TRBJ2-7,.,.,CASSVVVRINYEQYF,TGTGCCAGCAGTGTAGTGGTCAGAATAAACTACGAGCAGTACTTC
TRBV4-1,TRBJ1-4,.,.,CASSRGRSELFF,TGCGCCAGCAGTCGAGGAAGGAGTGAACTGTTTTTT
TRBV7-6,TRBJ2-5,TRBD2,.,CASSPPGLAGQETQYF,TGTGCCAGCAGCCCCCCGGGTCTAGCGGGGCAAGAGACCCAGTACTTC